A single sample gave rise to the 28 T cell receptor beta chains below, sequenced in a study of cytomegalovirus exposure and HLA in healthy donors. The primer mix had 60 Vbeta and 13 Jbeta primers. Assay: immunoSEQ multiplex PCR; the TCRdb copy retains only in-frame clones and omits some. The data contain 150,000 or so clones, around 82% of them singletons. Sequencing was performed on PBMCs. These receptors originate from a woman aged 40 to 50 in good health and CMV-seropositive.

The chain has TRBV15 and TRBJ2-1; D is perhaps TRBD2 (5 bases). Germline lookup yields CDR1 LNHNV and CDR2 YYDKDF (reference sequence). This CDR3 is 16 amino acids long. Between the trimmed V and J ends, which lost 1 base and 8 bases, there was a span of 18 bases. The CDR3 here is CATSRVTTTRPDEQFF. The CDR3 coding sequence is TGTGCCACCAGCAGAGTCACGACTACCCGGCCAGATGAGCAGTTCTTC. Drawing the rest from reference TRBV15 and TRBJ2-1, the complete variable domain is DAMVIQNPRYQVTQFGKPVTLSCSQTLNHNVMYWYQQKSSQAPKLLFHYYDKDFNNEADTPDNFQSRRPNTSFCFLDIRSPGLGDTAMYLCATSRVTTTRPDEQFFGPGTRLTVL.

The CDR3 DNA follows: TGTGCCAGCAGCAGGACTAGGGTAGATACGCAGTATTTT. It yields the protein CASSRTRVDTQYF. The chain recombines TRBV9 with TRBJ2-3; TRBD2 aligns across 7 bases. Trimming removed 4 bases from V and 5 bases from J; junction bases left unmatched: 4. Germline V gives CDR1 SGDLS, CDR2 YYNGEE. CDR3 size: 13 residues.

The chain joins TRBV10-3 to TRBJ2-1; 9 bases are shared with TRBD1. The CDR3 is 13 residues long. Germline CDR1 is ENHRY and CDR2 is SYGVKD. The junction had 8 bases not matched to a gene; V was cut back by 8 bases and J by 9 bases. CDR3: CAISRDRVSEQFF. For the CDR3, the DNA is TGTGCCATCTCCCGGGACAGGGTGTCTGAGCAGTTCTTC.

In this sample, this clone turned up a few times. This chain links TRBV13 with TRBJ2-5, with TRBD2 identical over 15 bases. Per germline, CDR1 PRHDT and CDR2 FYEKMQ (reference sequence). The CDR3 covers 17 residues. V trimming: 4 bases; J trimming: 1 base; junction bases outside the gene matches: 4. CDR3 in DNA: TGTGCCAGCAGCTCTCGGACTAGCGGGAGGGCCCAAGAGACCCAGTACTTC. Its translation: CASSSRTSGRAQETQYF.

This chain uses TRBV19 with TRBJ2-5, with 11 nucleotides matching TRBD2. The CDR3 runs 14 residues. Germline assignment: CDR1 LNHDA and CDR2 SQIVND (reference sequence). V shed 6 bases, J shed 6 bases, and the junction held 6 bases outside the gene matches. The CDR3 loop is CASSFTSGRKTQYF. Written as DNA, the CDR3 is TGTGCCAGTAGCTTCACTAGCGGGAGAAAGACCCAGTACTTC.

The chain has TRBV11-2 and TRBJ2-7; 7 bases fit TRBD2. The V and J ends lost 5 bases and 5 bases, in that order; junction bases with no gene match: 9. Per germline, CDR1 SGHAT and CDR2 FQNNGV. The CDR3 contains 14 residues. CDR3 sequence: CASSIPPAGDEQYF. In nucleotides, the CDR3 is TGTGCCAGCAGCATTCCCCCGGCGGGAGACGAGCAGTACTTC. Full variable domain (remainder filled in from reference TRBV11-2 and TRBJ2-7): EAGVAQSPRYKIIEKRQSVAFWCNPISGHATLYWYQQILGQGPKLLIQFQNNGVVDDSQLPKDRFSAERLKGVDSTLKIQPAKLEDSAVYLCASSIPPAGDEQYFGPGTRLTVT.

V usage is TRBV5-5 and J usage is TRBJ2-1; 13 bases match TRBD2. The V gene's germline CDR1 is SGHKS and CDR2 YYEKEE (reference sequence). V lost 4 bases, J lost 2 bases, and 12 bases stayed unmatched. The CDR3 has 19 residues. DNA for the CDR3: TGTGCCAGCAGCGAACGGTGGACTAGCGGGAGCCCAGCCTACAATGAGCAGTTCTTC. This encodes CASSERWTSGSPAYNEQFF.

This clone was seen once. The rearrangement uses TRBV5-1 and TRBJ2-1; 12 positions agree with TRBD2. Trimming cost V 4 bases and J 8 bases; bases outside gene matches: 7. Germline V lookup: CDR1 SGHRS, CDR2 YFSETQ. The CDR3 is 15 residues long. In DNA form, the CDR3 reads TGCGCCAGCAGCACCGGACTAGCGGGAACCTATGAGCAGTTCTTC. It encodes CASSTGLAGTYEQFF.

This chain connects TRBV28 to TRBJ2-7, with TRBD1 matching 12 bases. Germline CDR1 and CDR2: MDHEN and SYDVKM. This CDR3 spans 14 amino acids. J gave up 8 bases and V 8 bases, and 10 bases lay outside the gene matches. The CDR3 loop reads CASLGGTGGSKQYF. The CDR3 nucleotides are TGTGCCAGCCTAGGCGGGACAGGGGGCTCCAAGCAGTACTTC.

The chain has TRBV10-2 and TRBJ2-7; 7 bases fit TRBD2. The CDR3 totals 15 residues. Germline V gene data show CDR1 as WSHSY and CDR2 as SAAADI. J was trimmed by 5 bases and V by 6 bases; bases with no gene match: 13. The DNA for the CDR3 is TGCGCCAGCAGGCGTGGGTCCGGGGGGAAGGACGAGCAGTACTTC. Translating gives CASRRGSGGKDEQYF.

CDR3 DNA: TGTGCCAGCAGGGAGGGACAGGCGAACACTGAAGCTTTCTTT. Translated, it gives CASREGQANTEAFF. The chain is built from TRBV6-1 and TRBJ1-1; TRBD1 matches 8 bases. CDR3 size: 14 residues. J was trimmed by 1 base and V by 6 bases; bases with no gene match: 4. Germline V gene lookup returns CDR1 MNHNS and CDR2 SASEGT.

The rearrangement joins TRBV7-2 to TRBJ1-5; a weak D match, TRBD1 (5 bases). From germline, CDR1 is SGHTA and CDR2 FQGNSA. Trimming shortened V by 5 bases and J by 3 bases, and 14 bases separated the two germline ends. The CDR3 totals 15 residues. The CDR3, as DNA: TGTGCCAGCAGCCCCCGCACAGGTTCCAATCAGCCCCAGCATTTT. It translates to CASSPRTGSNQPQHF.

The chain combines TRBV30 with TRBJ1-5; D call uncertain. The CDR3 contains 15 residues. In germline, CDR1 is GTSNPN, CDR2 SVGIG (reference sequence). The germline V and J ends were trimmed by 0 bases and 6 bases, with 15 bases remaining between them. CDR3 in DNA: TGTGCCTGGAGTGTACGGGGAGCATACCGTCAGCCCCAGCATTTT. Its translation: CAWSVRGAYRQPQHF.

In DNA, the CDR3 is TGTGCCTGGAGTGCGTCCGCCGGGATCCTATCCTACGAGCAGTACTTC. Its translation: CAWSASAGILSYEQYF. V usage is TRBV30 and J usage is TRBJ2-7; D may be TRBD2 (5 bases). The V gene lost 1 base and the J gene lost 1 base, with 17 bases spanning the gap. CDR1 is GTSNPN and CDR2 is SVGIG in the germline V gene (reference sequence). The CDR3 sequence is 16 residues long.

This rearrangement joins TRBV5-5 to TRBJ2-4, with TRBD2 as a possible D gene (6 bases). Germline values: CDR1 SGHKS, CDR2 YYEKEE (reference sequence). The CDR3 totals 16 residues. With 0 bases removed from V and 5 bases from J, the gap between germline ends came to 15 bases. CDR3 DNA sequence: TGTGCCAGCAGCTTGGTCCCCGGGGGTTATCAAAACATTCAGTACTTC. Translating gives CASSLVPGGYQNIQYF. Full variable domain (remainder filled in from reference TRBV5-5 and TRBJ2-4): DAGVTQSPTHLIKTRGQQVTLRCSPISGHKSVSWYQQVLGQGPQFIFQYYEKEERGRGNFPDRFSARQFPNYSSELNVNALLLGDSALYLCASSLVPGGYQNIQYFGAGTRLSVL.

The chain's CDR3 is CASSPLRQGLAVGTDTQYF. The CDR3 nucleotides read TGTGCCAGCAGTCCTCTCAGACAGGGACTAGCGGTAGGCACAGATACGCAGTATTTT. The chain employs TRBV27 and TRBJ2-3, with 11 bases lining up with TRBD2. The V and J ends lost 5 bases and 1 base, in that order; junction bases with no gene match: 14. CDR3 length equals 19 residues. From germline, CDR1 is MNHEY and CDR2 SMNVEV (reference sequence).

The chain combines TRBV5-5 with TRBJ1-1; no clear D gene. V gave up 5 bases and J gave up 3 bases, with 11 bases separating them. The germline CDR1 and CDR2 sequences are SGHKS and YYEKEE (reference sequence). This CDR3 region has 13 residues. The CDR3 DNA reads as TGTGCCAGCAGACAATCGGCGGACACTGAAGCTTTCTTT. Its translation: CASRQSADTEAFF.

The genes are TRBV19 and TRBJ1-1, with D possibly TRBD1 on 5 matching bases. Trimming left V 3 bases short and J 7 bases short, with 15 bases between. Per the germline V gene, CDR1 is LNHDA and CDR2 is SQIVND (reference sequence). The CDR3 runs 14 residues. The CDR3 sequence is CASSITGGRIEAFF. The CDR3 DNA reads TGTGCCAGTAGTATCACGGGGGGAAGAATTGAAGCTTTCTTT.

This chain uses TRBV19 with TRBJ2-3, with 8 nucleotides matching TRBD1. The CDR3 extends over 15 amino acids. V was pared by 6 bases and J by 0 bases, with 5 bases of the junction left unmatched. Looked up from germline, CDR1 is LNHDA and CDR2 is SQIVND (reference sequence). DNA for the CDR3: TGTGCCAGTAGAGACAGGGGCCGGAGCACAGATACGCAGTATTTT. Translating it yields CASRDRGRSTDTQYF.

This chain uses TRBV29-1 with TRBJ2-4; TRBD2 aligns across 10 bases. Germline V gives CDR1 SQVTM, CDR2 ANQGSEA. With 4 bases clipped from V and 6 bases from J, the junction kept 6 bases outside the gene matches. The CDR3 totals 14 residues. The CDR3 DNA follows: TGCAGCGTTGCTAGCGGGAGCGTTGCAAACATTCAGTACTTC. Protein product: CSVASGSVANIQYF.

V is TRBV5-1 and J is TRBJ2-5; D call uncertain. The CDR3 totals 15 residues. V dropped 0 bases and J dropped 2 bases, with 11 bases sitting between them. CDR1 and CDR2 (germline): SGHRS, YFSETQ. DNA of the CDR3: TGCGCCAGCAGCTTGGCCCAGGTGATACAAGAGACCCAGTACTTC. This codes for CASSLAQVIQETQYF.

There are a few counts of this clone. The V gene is TRBV28, the J gene TRBJ1-4; tentative D call: TRBD1 (6 bases). This CDR3 is built from 13 residues. V lost 1 base and J lost 8, with 8 bases in between. CDR1 is MDHEN and CDR2 is SYDVKM in the germline V gene. CDR3 nucleotides: TGTGCCAGCAGTTTATTTGGGACAGAAAAACTGTTTTTT. Protein product: CASSLFGTEKLFF.

V is TRBV5-4 and J is TRBJ1-2; a possible D gene is TRBD1 (6 bases). The CDR3 loop spans 15 amino acids. Trimming pared 0 bases from V and 7 bases from J, leaving 16 bases between. Germline CDR1 SGHNT, CDR2 YYREEE (reference sequence). CDR3 coding DNA: TGTGCCAGCAGCTTGGGGGCCCTAACAGGGTCTGGCTACACCTTC. It specifies CASSLGALTGSGYTF.

This clone was counted once. The rearrangement links TRBV4-2 to TRBJ2-7; D is perhaps TRBD2 (5 bases). The CDR3 extends over 17 amino acids. Between the trimmed V and J ends, which lost 1 base and 4 bases, there was a span of 20 bases. Germline V gene sequence: CDR1 LGHNA, CDR2 YNFKEQ. The CDR3 loop reads CASSQGHGGSINYEQYF. The DNA of the CDR3 is TGTGCCAGCAGCCAAGGGCATGGCGGGTCAATAAATTACGAGCAGTACTTC.

The rearrangement links TRBV15 to TRBJ2-2; perhaps TRBD2 as D (5 bases). Germline V gene sequence: CDR1 LNHNV, CDR2 YYDKDF (reference sequence). V lost 5 bases and J lost 7, with 8 bases in between. The CDR3 covers 12 residues. DNA of the CDR3: TGTGCCACCAGCCGCGGGTTCGGGGAGCTGTTTTTT. This translates into CATSRGFGELFF.

This clone was counted once. V is TRBV28 and J is TRBJ2-7, with 8 bases aligning to TRBD1. Germline-derived CDR1 and CDR2 are MDHEN and SYDVKM. The CDR3 totals 13 residues. V trimming: 2 bases; J trimming: 7 bases; junction bases outside the gene matches: 4. The CDR3 here is CASSLQGASEQYF. In nucleotides, the CDR3 is TGTGCCAGCAGTTTACAGGGGGCAAGTGAGCAGTACTTC.

The table lists this clone with a count of one. This chain joins TRBV5-6 and TRBJ1-1; D remains ambiguous. The CDR3 consists of 14 residues. The germline V gene encodes CDR1 SGHDT and CDR2 YYEEEE. The germline V and J ends were trimmed by 1 base and 2 bases, with 9 bases remaining between them. The CDR3 nucleotides read TGTGCCAGCAGCTTGAGAAGACATAACACTGAAGCTTTCTTT. Translating it yields CASSLRRHNTEAFF.

The chain couples TRBV5-8 to TRBJ1-1; D remains unclear. CDR1 and CDR2 (germline): SGHTS, YDEGEE. The CDR3 has 15 amino acids. V lost 4 bases and J 4 bases, leaving 17 bases between the germline ends. The CDR3 bases are TGTGCCAGCAGCCGCTCTTTTGAGGGTTCCACTGAAGCTTTCTTT. Protein: CASSRSFEGSTEAFF.